The next 19 T cell receptor beta chains were all read from a single sample in a study of PD-1 blockade in classical Hodgkin lymphoma. All patients relapsed after autologous stem cell transplantation, and brentuximab vedotin exposure varied. Profiled with immunoSEQ multiplex PCR; TCRdb holds only in-frame clones, not every one. The table lists about 14,000 clones, 65% to 85% of them singletons. The sample here was peripheral blood mononuclear cells (PBMCs), taken before the second cycle of nivolumab. The source is a human donor with classical Hodgkin lymphoma.

The chain employs TRBV5-1 and TRBJ2-5; 9 nucleotides agree with TRBD1. The J call may be in error: the DNA end matches TRBJ2-7 better. Germline lookup yields CDR1 SGHRS and CDR2 YFSETQ. This CDR3 has 14 amino acids. CDR3 in DNA: TGCGCCAGCAGCTTTACCGGGACAGGGTACGAGCAGTACTTC. It yields the protein CASSFTGTGYEQYF.

This chain joins TRBV14 and TRBJ2-3; 9 nucleotides match TRBD2. Per the germline V gene, CDR1 is SGHDN and CDR2 is FVKESK. Trimming cost V 4 bases and J 5 bases; bases outside gene matches: 13. CDR3 length: 17 amino acids. The chain's CDR3 is CASSPGVAGARGDTQYF. As DNA, the CDR3 is TGTGCCAGCAGCCCAGGAGTAGCGGGGGCGCGGGGAGATACGCAGTATTTT. Drawing the rest from reference TRBV14 and TRBJ2-3, the complete variable domain is EAGVTQFPSHSVIEKGQTVTLRCDPISGHDNLYWYRRVMGKEIKFLLHFVKESKQDESGMPNNRFLAERTGGTYSTLKVQPAELEDSGVYFCASSPGVAGARGDTQYFGPGTRLTVL.

This chain uses TRBV7-9 with TRBJ1-1, with D maybe TRBD1 (5 bases). This CDR3 is built from 14 residues. Trimming stripped 2 bases from V and 2 bases from J, with 9 bases between. Germline values: CDR1 SEHNR, CDR2 FQNEAQ (reference sequence). This CDR3 is CASSLQGRNTEAFF. In DNA form, the CDR3 reads TGTGCCAGCAGCTTACAGGGAAGAAACACTGAAGCTTTCTTT.

By proportion, this clone is large (0.1 to 1%). For the CDR3, the DNA is TGTGCCGTTCGGAATGCTGGAAACACCATATATTTT. It translates to CAVRNAGNTIYF. The genes are TRBV7-9 and TRBJ1-3; D unclear. The germline V gene encodes CDR1 SEHNR and CDR2 FQNEAQ (reference sequence). Trimming pared 11 bases from V and 2 bases from J, leaving 10 bases between. The CDR3 loop spans 12 amino acids.

In this sample, this clone turned up a few times. CDR3 protein: CASSPYLAENTEAFF. The CDR3 DNA is TGTGCCAGCAGTCCGTACCTTGCGGAGAACACTGAAGCTTTCTTT. The chain carries TRBV7-9 and TRBJ1-1, with D unclear. Germline V gene data show CDR1 as SEHNR and CDR2 as FQNEAQ (reference sequence). Trimming removed 6 bases from V and 1 base from J, with 15 bases in between. This CDR3 spans 15 amino acids.

V is TRBV29-1 and J is TRBJ2-7; D is unresolved. CDR3 length: 11 residues. V was clipped by 5 bases and J by 5 bases, with 10 bases between them. Germline CDR1 reads SQVTM; CDR2 reads ANQGSEA. The DNA for the CDR3 is TGCAGCGTTCGGGTGATCGACGAGCAGTACTTC. Translation: CSVRVIDEQYF.

This chain uses TRBV9 with TRBJ1-3; D is undetermined. This CDR3 is built from 12 residues. The germline gives CDR1 SGDLS, CDR2 YYNGEE. Deletions cut 3 bases from V and 12 bases from J, with 13 bases between. CDR3 in amino acids: CASSATADLIYF. CDR3 sequence (DNA): TGTGCCAGCAGCGCCACAGCCGACCTCATATATTTT.

The V and J genes are TRBV7-2 and TRBJ2-1; D is perhaps TRBD1 (5 bases). The V gene's germline CDR1 is SGHTA and CDR2 FQGNSA. This CDR3 spans 19 amino acids. V gave up 2 bases and J gave up 5 bases, with 25 bases separating them. CDR3 DNA sequence: TGTGCCAGCAGCTTATTAGCAGATGGTGGCAGGGCACGGGACAATGAGCAGTTCTTC. Amino acid sequence: CASSLLADGGRARDNEQFF.

This clone was seen a few times. The V call is TRBV9, the J call TRBJ1-1; D is unresolved. The germline V gene encodes CDR1 SGDLS and CDR2 YYNGEE. Trimming took 0 bases from V and 1 from J, leaving 4 bases between them. The CDR3 has 13 amino acids. This CDR3 is CASSVEQNTEAFF. The DNA for the CDR3 is TGTGCCAGCAGCGTAGAACAGAACACTGAAGCTTTCTTT.

This clone has more than one count but fewer than ten. The chain links TRBV19 to TRBJ1-1; a weak D match, TRBD1 (6 bases). The CDR3 has 16 residues. V lost 5 bases and J lost 0, with 16 bases in between. Germline-derived CDR1 and CDR2 are LNHDA and SQIVND (reference sequence). The chain's CDR3 is CASSFHLGQLNTEAFF. CDR3 coding DNA: TGTGCCAGTAGTTTCCACTTAGGACAGCTGAACACTGAAGCTTTCTTT. The whole variable domain, filled in from reference TRBV19 and TRBJ1-1, reads DGGITQSPKYLFRKEGQNVTLSCEQNLNHDAMYWYRQDPGQGLRLIYYSQIVNDFQKGDIAEGYSVSREKKESFPLTVTSAQKNPTAFYLCASSFHLGQLNTEAFFGQGTRLTVV.

This clone was recorded a few times. The J gene is TRBJ1-3, the V gene TRBV4-1, with D hard to call. The CDR3 loop spans 20 amino acids. V was shortened by 0 bases and J by 0 bases, with 21 bases between the two germline ends. From germline, CDR1 is MGHRA and CDR2 YSYEKL. CDR3 DNA: TGCGCCAGCAGCCAAGACCAAGAGGGATCCGGTCAGAGCTCTGGAAACACCATATATTTT. It is translated as CASSQDQEGSGQSSGNTIYF.

The genes are TRBV5-1 and TRBJ1-2, with 7 nucleotides matching TRBD1. The V and J ends lost 3 bases and 3 bases, in that order; junction bases with no gene match: 5. Germline lookup yields CDR1 SGHRS and CDR2 YFSETQ. The CDR3 sequence is 14 residues long. The CDR3 is CASSSDRTYYGYTF. The DNA for the CDR3 is TGCGCCAGCAGCTCGGACAGGACCTACTATGGCTACACCTTC. The full variable domain, completed using reference TRBV5-1 and TRBJ1-2, is KAGVTQTPRYLIKTRGQQVTLSCSPISGHRSVSWYQQTPGQGLQFLFEYFSETQRNKGNFPGRFSGRQFSNSRSEMNVSTLELGDSALYLCASSSDRTYYGYTFGSGTRLTVV.

The chain links TRBV2 to TRBJ2-5; no clear D. Germline CDR1 and CDR2: SNHLY and FYNNEI. The CDR3 runs to 14 residues. V was shortened by 3 bases and J by 4 bases, with 12 bases between the two germline ends. CDR3 loop: CASSEVPQAETQYF. Written as DNA, the CDR3 is TGTGCCAGCAGTGAGGTCCCTCAGGCAGAGACCCAGTACTTC. Together with reference TRBV2 and TRBJ2-5, the CDR3 gives the full variable domain: EPEVTQTPSHQVTQMGQEVILRCVPISNHLYFYWYRQILGQKVEFLVSFYNNEISEKSEIFDDQFSVERPDGSNFTLKIRSTKLEDSAMYFCASSEVPQAETQYFGPGTRLLVL.

The chain has TRBV7-2 and TRBJ1-6; D not certain. The V end was cut by 2 bases, the J end by 5 bases, with 4 bases between. This CDR3 contains 13 residues. In germline, CDR1 is SGHTA, CDR2 FQGNSA. The CDR3 DNA sequence: TGTGCCAGCAGCTTATTAAATAATTCACCCCTCCACTTT. It codes for CASSLLNNSPLHF.

This sequence joins TRBV27 and TRBJ1-4, with 8 bases aligning to TRBD1. The CDR3 has 15 amino acids. With 5 bases clipped from V and 8 bases from J, the junction kept 10 bases outside the gene matches. Per the germline V gene, CDR1 is MNHEY and CDR2 is SMNVEV (reference sequence). CDR3 bases: TGTGCCAGCAGTATCCGGACAGGGTGGGACGAAAAACTGTTTTTT. It yields the protein CASSIRTGWDEKLFF. The full variable domain, its missing parts supplied by reference TRBV27 and TRBJ1-4, is EAQVTQNPRYLITVTGKKLTVTCSQNMNHEYMSWYRQDPGLGLRQIYYSMNVEVTDKGDVPEGYKVSRKEKRNFPLILESPSPNQTSLYFCASSIRTGWDEKLFFGSGTQLSVL.

On this clone itself: One end of the junction fails to match germline, which may point to a read error. The gene calls are TRBV7-3 and TRBJ1-3, with D unresolved. CDR1 is SGHTA and CDR2 is FQGTGA in the germline V gene. The CDR3 totals 12 residues. CDR3 sequence reads: CASSSDGSTIYF. The CDR3 DNA reads TGTGCCAGCAGCTCCGACGGAAGCACCATATATTTT.

CDR3 region: CASSYRTRILGNIQYF. The CDR3 nucleotides read TGTGCCAGCAGCTATAGGACTAGGATTTTGGGGAACATTCAGTACTTC. The J gene is TRBJ2-4, the V gene TRBV2; 7 nucleotides line up with TRBD2. CDR1 SNHLY and CDR2 FYNNEI come from the germline V gene. Trimming cost V 6 bases and J 7 bases; bases outside gene matches: 15. CDR3 length equals 16 residues.

This chain links TRBV19 with TRBJ2-3, with no clear D. The V and J ends lost 2 bases and 6 bases respectively, with 12 bases between them. Germline lookup yields CDR1 LNHDA and CDR2 SQIVND (reference sequence). This CDR3 contains 14 residues. This CDR3 is CASSIKLITDTQYF. The CDR3 DNA reads TGTGCCAGTAGTATAAAGTTAATAACGGATACGCAGTATTTT.

In its sample, this clone was seen once. The V and J genes are TRBV6-5 and TRBJ2-3; maybe TRBD2 (6 bases). CDR1 is MNHEY and CDR2 is SVGAGI in the germline V gene. This CDR3 comprises 14 residues. The V gene lost 0 bases and the J gene lost 8 bases, with 12 bases spanning the gap. The CDR3 DNA follows: TGTGCCAGCAGTTACTCGGCGGGGATTAGTACGCAGTATTTT. It encodes CASSYSAGISTQYF.